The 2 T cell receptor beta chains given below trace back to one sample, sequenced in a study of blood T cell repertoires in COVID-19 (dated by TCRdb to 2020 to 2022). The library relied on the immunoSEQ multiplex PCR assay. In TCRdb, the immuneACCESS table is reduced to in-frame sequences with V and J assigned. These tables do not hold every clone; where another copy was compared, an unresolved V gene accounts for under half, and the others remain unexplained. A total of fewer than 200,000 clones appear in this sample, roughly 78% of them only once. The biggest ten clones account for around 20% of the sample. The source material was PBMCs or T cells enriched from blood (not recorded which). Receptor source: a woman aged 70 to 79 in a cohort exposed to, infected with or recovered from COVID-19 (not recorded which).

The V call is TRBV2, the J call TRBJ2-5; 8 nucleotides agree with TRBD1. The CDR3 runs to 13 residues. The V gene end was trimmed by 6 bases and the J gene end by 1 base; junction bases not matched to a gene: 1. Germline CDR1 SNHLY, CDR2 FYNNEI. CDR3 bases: TGTGCCAGCAGGGGACAGGTCCAAGAGACCCAGTACTTC. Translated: CASRGQVQETQYF.

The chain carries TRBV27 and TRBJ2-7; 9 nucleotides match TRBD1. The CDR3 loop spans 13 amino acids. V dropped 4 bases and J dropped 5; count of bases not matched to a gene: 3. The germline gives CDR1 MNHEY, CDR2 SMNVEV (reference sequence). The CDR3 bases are TGTGCCAGCAGTTGGACAGGGGCTCACGAGCAGTACTTC. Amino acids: CASSWTGAHEQYF.